The 17 T cell receptor beta chains below come from one sample, sequenced in a study of STAT5B mutations in CD4+ large granular lymphocyte leukemia (dated 2022 in TCRdb). Preparation of the library involved the immunoSEQ multiplex PCR assay. As stored in TCRdb, this immuneACCESS dataset retains in-frame rearrangements with V and J assigned. A fraction of the clones does not appear; measured against another copy, unresolved V genes explain less than half of the discrepancy, and the remainder lacks a known reason. This sample gives fewer than 45,000 clones in total; roughly 79% of them show up just once. Clones ranked in the top ten supply about 3.6% of the sample. Input material: CD4+ T cells from blood buffy coats. All receptors come from a human donor in good health.

The V call is TRBV19, the J call TRBJ2-7; 8 bases are a match to TRBD2. Losses at the gene ends were 6 bases for V and 4 bases for J; bases not matched to a gene: 14. Germline V lookup: CDR1 LNHDA, CDR2 SQIVND (reference sequence). The CDR3 loop spans 16 amino acids. The CDR3 protein is CASSPLTSTGGYEQYF. The CDR3 DNA reads as TGTGCCAGTAGCCCCCTAACCTCCACGGGAGGGTACGAGCAGTACTTC.

V and J are TRBV19 and TRBJ1-4; 8 nucleotides match TRBD1. There are 16 residues in the CDR3. V lost 5 bases to trimming and J lost 1 base; unmatched junction nucleotides: 6. Germline CDR1 is LNHDA and CDR2 is SQIVND (reference sequence). The CDR3 nucleotides read TGTGCCAGTAGTGACCTACAGGGGGGAACTAATGAAAAACTGTTTTTT. It encodes CASSDLQGGTNEKLFF.

V gene TRBV5-1 combines with J gene TRBJ1-5; D may be TRBD1 (5 bases). Trimming stripped 4 bases from V and 3 bases from J, with 14 bases between. The CDR3 spans 15 residues. The V gene's germline CDR1 is SGHRS and CDR2 YFSETQ. The CDR3 DNA follows: TGCGCCAGCAGCCAGACGGGGCAGGACAATCAGCCCCAGCATTTT. Protein product: CASSQTGQDNQPQHF.

The chain combines TRBV19 with TRBJ1-4, with D uncertain. Germline V CDR1 and CDR2: LNHDA, SQIVND (reference sequence). V shed 8 bases and J shed 3 bases, with 10 bases lying between them. The CDR3 runs 13 residues. In DNA, the CDR3 is TGTGCCAGTTACCGGGGATCTAATGAAAAACTGTTTTTT. Amino acids: CASYRGSNEKLFF.

The chain couples TRBV5-1 to TRBJ2-1, with 11 bases that match TRBD2. V shed 1 base and J 8 bases; nucleotides not matched to a gene: 2. Germline loops: CDR1 SGHRS, CDR2 YFSETQ. The CDR3 totals 14 residues. The CDR3 region has the DNA TGCGCCAGCAGCTTGACTAGCGGGAGTTATGAGCAGTTCTTC. Amino acids: CASSLTSGSYEQFF. The full variable domain, its missing parts supplied by reference TRBV5-1 and TRBJ2-1, is KAGVTQTPRYLIKTRGQQVTLSCSPISGHRSVSWYQQTPGQGLQFLFEYFSETQRNKGNFPGRFSGRQFSNSRSEMNVSTLELGDSALYLCASSLTSGSYEQFFGPGTRLTVL.

J is TRBJ2-7 and V is TRBV5-6; 9 nucleotides line up with TRBD2. Trimming cost V 0 bases and J 4 bases; bases outside gene matches: 8. The CDR3 loop spans 16 amino acids. The germline CDR1 and CDR2 sequences are SGHDT and YYEEEE. The CDR3: CASSLAAQLAGYEQYF. CDR3 bases: TGTGCCAGCAGCTTGGCCGCACAACTAGCGGGTTACGAGCAGTACTTC.

The V gene is TRBV5-4, the J gene TRBJ2-7; the D gene could be TRBD1 or TRBD2 (6 bases each). The CDR3 has 13 amino acids. CDR1 and CDR2 from the germline V gene are SGHNT and YYREEE (reference sequence). V was cut by 1 base and J by 3 bases, with 8 bases left in between. This chain's CDR3 is CASSLKGGYEQYF. In nucleotides, the CDR3 is TGTGCCAGCAGCTTGAAGGGGGGCTACGAGCAGTACTTC.

J is TRBJ2-7 and V is TRBV28; maybe TRBD1 (6 bases). Looked up from germline, CDR1 is MDHEN and CDR2 is SYDVKM. Trimming removed 2 bases from V and 2 bases from J, with 13 bases in between. The CDR3 contains 15 residues. The CDR3 bases are TGTGCCAGCAGTTTAAGGGGGTTCATCACCTACGAGCAGTACTTC. It specifies CASSLRGFITYEQYF.

The V gene is TRBV30, the J gene TRBJ2-2, with TRBD1 matching 9 bases. The V and J ends lost 5 bases and 2 bases, in that order; junction bases with no gene match: 9. Germline V gene data show CDR1 as GTSNPN and CDR2 as SVGIG (reference sequence). The CDR3 covers 16 residues. DNA of the CDR3: TGTGCCTGGGGCCGCAAGGACAGGGGTAACACCGGGGAGCTGTTTTTT. This gives the protein CAWGRKDRGNTGELFF.

This rearrangement joins TRBV5-8 to TRBJ2-5; D possibly corresponds to TRBD1 (6 bases). V lost 4 bases to trimming and J lost 1 base, with 14 bases between them. The V gene's germline CDR1 is SGHTS and CDR2 YDEGEE. The CDR3 length is 15 residues. CDR3 in amino acids: CASSRGGHIQETQYF. As DNA, the CDR3 is TGTGCCAGCAGCCGAGGGGGACATATCCAAGAGACCCAGTACTTC.

This rearrangement joins TRBV27 to TRBJ1-4, with 10 bases lining up with TRBD1. The J segment lost 2 bases and the V segment lost 10 bases, leaving 13 bases of the junction unmatched. The V gene's germline CDR1 is MNHEY and CDR2 SMNVEV (reference sequence). This CDR3 spans 17 amino acids. The CDR3 region has the DNA TGTGCCACCTCGTCGTTGGGACAGGGGAAGACTAATGAAAAACTGTTTTTT. Its protein product is CATSSLGQGKTNEKLFF. Together with reference TRBV27 and TRBJ1-4, the CDR3 gives the full variable domain: EAQVTQNPRYLITVTGKKLTVTCSQNMNHEYMSWYRQDPGLGLRQIYYSMNVEVTDKGDVPEGYKVSRKEKRNFPLILESPSPNQTSLYFCATSSLGQGKTNEKLFFGSGTQLSVL.

V gene TRBV28 combines with J gene TRBJ1-1, with a tentative D call TRBD1 (5 bases). V lost 7 bases to trimming and J lost 3 bases, with 15 bases between them. The CDR3 extends over 14 amino acids. Germline loops: CDR1 MDHEN, CDR2 SYDVKM. This chain's CDR3 is CASTPWGSYTEAFF. The CDR3 coding sequence is TGTGCCAGCACCCCCTGGGGGTCGTACACTGAAGCTTTCTTT.

The chain has TRBV12-5 and TRBJ1-5; possibly TRBD1 for D (5 bases). The length of the CDR3 is 16 residues. Per germline, CDR1 LGHNT and CDR2 FRNRAP. Trimming removed 1 base at V and 3 bases at J, with 13 bases between. The CDR3 DNA is TGTGCTAGTGGTTTGGGTGTAGGGGCCGCCAATCAGCCCCAGCATTTT. It codes for CASGLGVGAANQPQHF.

This chain uses TRBV7-2 with TRBJ2-7; D is possibly TRBD1 or TRBD2 (5 bases each). V gave up 5 bases and J gave up 7 bases, with 15 bases separating them. In germline, CDR1 is SGHTA, CDR2 FQGNSA. This CDR3 contains 13 residues. CDR3 region: CASSLRYEGEQYF. The CDR3 DNA sequence: TGTGCCAGCAGCCTCCGCTATGAGGGGGAGCAGTACTTC.

This clone is a singleton in its sample. The rearrangement uses TRBV7-9 and TRBJ2-7, with D possibly being TRBD2 (6 bases). Germline V CDR1 and CDR2: SEHNR, FQNEAQ (reference sequence). There are 15 residues in the CDR3. Trimming left V 3 bases short and J 0 bases short, with 12 bases between. The CDR3 DNA reads TGTGCCAGCAGCTTGTACGGACTATCCTCCTACGAGCAGTACTTC. Translated, it gives CASSLYGLSSYEQYF.

This chain uses TRBV5-1 with TRBJ2-1, with D hard to call. V was clipped by 0 bases and J by 3 bases, with 1 base between them. This CDR3 comprises 12 residues. Germline assignment: CDR1 SGHRS and CDR2 YFSETQ. This CDR3 is CASSLDYNEQFF. DNA of the CDR3: TGCGCCAGCAGCTTGGACTACAATGAGCAGTTCTTC.

The gene calls are TRBV6-5 and TRBJ1-1; 10 bases line up with TRBD1. J gave up 1 base and V 5 bases, and 4 bases lay outside the gene matches. From germline, CDR1 is MNHEY and CDR2 SVGAGI. CDR3 length equals 15 residues. The CDR3 region has the DNA TGTGCCAGCAGTCGGGACAGGGGAGGGAACACTGAAGCTTTCTTT. Translating it yields CASSRDRGGNTEAFF.